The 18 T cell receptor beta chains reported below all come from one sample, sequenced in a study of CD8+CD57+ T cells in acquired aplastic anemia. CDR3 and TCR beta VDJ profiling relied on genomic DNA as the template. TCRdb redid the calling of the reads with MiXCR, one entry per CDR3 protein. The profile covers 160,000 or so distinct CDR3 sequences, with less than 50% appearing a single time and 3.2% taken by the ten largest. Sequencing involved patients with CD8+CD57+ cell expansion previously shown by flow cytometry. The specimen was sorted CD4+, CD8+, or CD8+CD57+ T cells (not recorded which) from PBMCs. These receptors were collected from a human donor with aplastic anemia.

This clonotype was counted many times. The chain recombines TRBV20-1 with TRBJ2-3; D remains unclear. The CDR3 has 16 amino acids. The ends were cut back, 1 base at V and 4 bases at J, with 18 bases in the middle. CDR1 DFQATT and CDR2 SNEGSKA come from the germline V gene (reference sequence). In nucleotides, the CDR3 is TGCAGTGCTAGAGTCTGGGTCGTACTCAGGTCAGATACGCAGTATTTT. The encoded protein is CSARVWVVLRSDTQYF.

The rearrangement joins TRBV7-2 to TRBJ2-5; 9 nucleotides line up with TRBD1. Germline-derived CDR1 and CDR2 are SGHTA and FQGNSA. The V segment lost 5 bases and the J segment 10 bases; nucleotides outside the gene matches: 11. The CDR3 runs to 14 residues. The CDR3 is CASSILPGQGIQYF. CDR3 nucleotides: TGTGCCAGCAGCATCCTACCGGGACAGGGAATCCAGTACTTC.

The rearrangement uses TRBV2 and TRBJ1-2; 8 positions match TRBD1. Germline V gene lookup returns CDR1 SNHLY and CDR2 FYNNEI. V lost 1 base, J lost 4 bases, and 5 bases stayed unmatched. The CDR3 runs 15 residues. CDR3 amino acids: CASSEERTGIYGYTF. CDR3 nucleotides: TGTGCCAGCAGTGAAGAGAGGACAGGGATCTATGGCTACACCTTC.

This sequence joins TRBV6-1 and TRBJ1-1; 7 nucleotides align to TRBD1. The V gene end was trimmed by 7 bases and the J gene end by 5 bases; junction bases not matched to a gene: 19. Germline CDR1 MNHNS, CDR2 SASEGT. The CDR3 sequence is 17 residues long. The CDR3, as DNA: TGTGCCAGCACCCCTATGCCCCAGACAGGGAGTGTTACTGAAGCTTTCTTT. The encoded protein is CASTPMPQTGSVTEAFF.

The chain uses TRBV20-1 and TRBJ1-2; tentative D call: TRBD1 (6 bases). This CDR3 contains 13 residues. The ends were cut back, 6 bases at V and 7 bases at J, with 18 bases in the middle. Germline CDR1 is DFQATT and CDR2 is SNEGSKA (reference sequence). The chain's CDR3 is CSADAAGGIGYTF. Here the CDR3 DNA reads TGCAGTGCAGACGCAGCGGGGGGCATTGGCTACACCTTC.

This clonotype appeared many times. The CDR3 protein is CASSRQGSEGYTF. As DNA, the CDR3 is TGCGCCAGCAGCAGGCAGGGATCCGAGGGCTACACCTTC. V usage is TRBV5-1 and J usage is TRBJ1-2, with a possible D match to TRBD1 (5 bases). V shed 4 bases and J shed 8 bases, with 15 bases lying between them. The CDR3 loop spans 13 amino acids. Per the germline V gene, CDR1 is SGHRS and CDR2 is YFSETQ.

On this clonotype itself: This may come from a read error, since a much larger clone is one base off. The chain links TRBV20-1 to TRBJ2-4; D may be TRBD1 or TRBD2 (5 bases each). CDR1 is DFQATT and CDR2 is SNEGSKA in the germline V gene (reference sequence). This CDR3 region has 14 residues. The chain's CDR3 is CSAPADGAKDIQYF. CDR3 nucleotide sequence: TGCAGTGCCCCGGCCGACGGGGCCAAAGACATTCAGTACTTC.

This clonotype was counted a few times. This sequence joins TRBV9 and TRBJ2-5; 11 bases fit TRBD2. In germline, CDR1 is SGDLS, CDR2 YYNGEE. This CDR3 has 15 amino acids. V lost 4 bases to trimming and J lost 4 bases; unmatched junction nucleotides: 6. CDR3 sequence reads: CASSSVAGGAETQYF. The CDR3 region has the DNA TGTGCCAGCAGCTCTGTAGCGGGGGGGGCAGAGACCCAGTACTTC.

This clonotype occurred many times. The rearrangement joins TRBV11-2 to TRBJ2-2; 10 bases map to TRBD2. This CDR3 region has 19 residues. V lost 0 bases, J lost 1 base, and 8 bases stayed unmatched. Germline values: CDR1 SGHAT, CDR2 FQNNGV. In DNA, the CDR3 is TGTGCCAGCAGCTTAGACTGGGTAGCGGGGGGCCGGAACACCGGGGAGCTGTTTTTT. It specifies CASSLDWVAGGRNTGELFF.

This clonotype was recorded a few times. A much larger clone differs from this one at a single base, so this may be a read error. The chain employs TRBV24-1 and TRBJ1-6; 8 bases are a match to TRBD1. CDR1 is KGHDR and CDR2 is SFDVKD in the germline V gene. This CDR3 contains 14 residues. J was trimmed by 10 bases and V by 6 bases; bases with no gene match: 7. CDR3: CATSSDRGNSPLHF. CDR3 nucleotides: TGTGCCACCAGTTCCGACAGGGGAAACTCACCCCTCCACTTT.

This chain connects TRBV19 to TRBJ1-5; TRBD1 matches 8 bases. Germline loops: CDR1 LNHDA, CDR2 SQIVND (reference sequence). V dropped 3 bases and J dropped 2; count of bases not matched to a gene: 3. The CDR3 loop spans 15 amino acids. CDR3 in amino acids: CASSIGQGGNQPQHF. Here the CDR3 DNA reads TGTGCCAGTAGTATCGGACAGGGTGGCAATCAGCCCCAGCATTTT.

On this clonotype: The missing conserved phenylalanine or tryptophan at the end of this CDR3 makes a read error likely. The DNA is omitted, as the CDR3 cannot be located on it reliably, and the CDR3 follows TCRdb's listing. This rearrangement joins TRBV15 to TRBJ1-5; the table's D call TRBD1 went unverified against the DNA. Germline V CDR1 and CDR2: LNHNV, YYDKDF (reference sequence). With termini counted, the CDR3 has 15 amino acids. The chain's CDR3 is CATSRGAGGGQPQHL.

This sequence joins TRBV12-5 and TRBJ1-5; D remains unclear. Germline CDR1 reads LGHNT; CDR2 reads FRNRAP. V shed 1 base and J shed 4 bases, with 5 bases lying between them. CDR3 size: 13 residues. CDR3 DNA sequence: TGTGCTAGTGGTTTGGCTGGGAATCAGCCCCAGCATTTT. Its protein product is CASGLAGNQPQHF.

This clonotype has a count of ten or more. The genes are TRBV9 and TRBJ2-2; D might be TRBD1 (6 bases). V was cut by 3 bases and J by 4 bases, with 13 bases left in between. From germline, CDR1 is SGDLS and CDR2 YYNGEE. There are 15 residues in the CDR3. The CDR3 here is CASSGGPGTTGELFF. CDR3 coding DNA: TGTGCCAGCAGCGGGGGGCCAGGCACCACCGGGGAGCTGTTTTTT.

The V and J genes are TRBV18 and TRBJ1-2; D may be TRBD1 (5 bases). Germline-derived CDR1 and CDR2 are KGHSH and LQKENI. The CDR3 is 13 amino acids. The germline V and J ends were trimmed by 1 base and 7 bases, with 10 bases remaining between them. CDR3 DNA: TGTGCCAGCTCACCACAGCCAGGGACTGGCTACACCTTC. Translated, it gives CASSPQPGTGYTF.

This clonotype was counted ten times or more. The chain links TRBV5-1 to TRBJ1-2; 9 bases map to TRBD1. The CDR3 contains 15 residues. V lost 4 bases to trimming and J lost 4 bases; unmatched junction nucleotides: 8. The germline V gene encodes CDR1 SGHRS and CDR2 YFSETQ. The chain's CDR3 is CASSAYRGQGYGYTF. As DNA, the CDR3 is TGCGCCAGCAGCGCATACAGGGGGCAGGGCTATGGCTACACCTTC.

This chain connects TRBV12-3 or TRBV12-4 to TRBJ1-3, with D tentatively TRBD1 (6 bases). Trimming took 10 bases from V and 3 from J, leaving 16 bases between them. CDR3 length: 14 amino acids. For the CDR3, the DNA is TGTGCCACCGGGGAGGGGGGTCGTGGAAACACCATATATTTT. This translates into CATGEGGRGNTIYF.

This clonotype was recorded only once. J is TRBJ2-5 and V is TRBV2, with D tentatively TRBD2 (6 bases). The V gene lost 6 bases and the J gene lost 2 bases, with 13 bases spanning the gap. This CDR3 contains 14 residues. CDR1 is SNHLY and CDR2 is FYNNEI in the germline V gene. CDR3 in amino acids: CASRKRRGQETQYF. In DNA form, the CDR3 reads TGTGCCAGCAGGAAGCGTCGGGGGCAAGAGACCCAGTACTTC.